This T cell receptor (beta chain) originates from a study of beta chain features in type 1 diabetes. Study information: Healthy donors and patients showed comparable age, gender and cell yields.

Concerning this clone itself: Its antigen is currently unknown.

As every portion of the isolated RNA was reverse transcribed, the sequencing read expressed TCRB transcripts. Profiling relied on immunoSEQ multiplex PCR, and the TCRdb table lists in-frame clones only, not all of them. This table holds about 280,000 clones, 15% found once. J lost 8 bases, V lost 5 bases, and 14 bases had no gene match. Germline V gives CDR1 SGHTA, CDR2 FQGNSA. CDR3 length: 16 amino acids. Broader study findings: Moderate yet significant TCRB CDR3 shortening was seen in Type 1 diabetes patients in all four CD4+ subsets.

Blood was collected once per donor into heparin, averaging around 120 mL. Sequencing used naive CD4+ T cells from blood. The V gene is TRBV7-2, the J gene TRBJ2-1; 8 bases align to TRBD2. The sequence came from a man aged 18 to 35 with type 1 diabetes. The CDR3 here is CASSTSGTSWGYEQFF. As DNA, the CDR3 is TGTGCCAGCAGCACCTCCGGGACTAGTTGGGGGTATGAGCAGTTCTTC.